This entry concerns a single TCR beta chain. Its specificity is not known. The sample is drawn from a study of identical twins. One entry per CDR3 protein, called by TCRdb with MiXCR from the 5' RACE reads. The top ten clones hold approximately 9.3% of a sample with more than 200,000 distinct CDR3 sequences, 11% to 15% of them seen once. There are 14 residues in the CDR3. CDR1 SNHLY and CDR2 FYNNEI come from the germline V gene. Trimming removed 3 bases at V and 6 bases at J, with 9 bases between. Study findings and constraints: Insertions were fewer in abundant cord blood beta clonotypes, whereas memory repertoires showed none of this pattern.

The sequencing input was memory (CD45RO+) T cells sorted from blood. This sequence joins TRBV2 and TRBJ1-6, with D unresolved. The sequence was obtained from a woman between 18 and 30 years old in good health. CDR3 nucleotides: TGTGCCAGCAGTGAGTGGAGGGTTAATTCACCCCTCCACTTT. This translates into CASSEWRVNSPLHF.